The 14 T cell receptor beta chains below were found in one sample sequenced in a study of blood T cell repertoires in COVID-19. Method: immunoSEQ multiplex PCR; TCRdb's copy keeps in-frame clones and lacks some. The repertoire holds 260,000 or so clones, more than 70% seen once, with about 5.7% in the top ten. Sequenced input: peripheral blood. The source is an older man with acute or convalescent COVID-19.

The chain is built from TRBV6-5 and TRBJ1-1, with 8 bases identical to TRBD1. The CDR3 runs 15 residues. V trimming: 6 bases; J trimming: 0 bases; junction bases outside the gene matches: 6. CDR1 is MNHEY and CDR2 is SVGAGI in the germline V gene. The CDR3 bases are TGTGCCAGCAGCCCAGGGGGCCCCATGAACACTGAAGCTTTCTTT. It encodes CASSPGGPMNTEAFF.

Relative to its sample, this clone is medium-sized (0.01 to 0.1%). The DNA for the CDR3 is TGCGCCAGCAGCTTTCCAGGGGGCGTCTACAATGAGCAGTTCTTC. Translation gives CASSFPGGVYNEQFF. The chain uses TRBV5-1 and TRBJ2-1; 8 positions match TRBD1. Germline CDR1 SGHRS, CDR2 YFSETQ. This CDR3 comprises 15 residues. With V trimmed by 2 bases and J by 3 bases, 4 bases remained unmatched.

The chain is built from TRBV7-9 and TRBJ2-5; the match to TRBD2 covers 10 bases. Per germline, CDR1 SEHNR and CDR2 FQNEAQ (reference sequence). J lost 5 bases, V lost 5 bases, and 8 bases had no gene match. CDR3 length: 15 residues. The CDR3 sequence: CASSPSASGGETQYF. DNA of the CDR3: TGTGCCAGCAGCCCGAGTGCTAGCGGGGGTGAGACCCAGTACTTC. The full variable domain, in which reference TRBV7-9 and TRBJ2-5 provide the parts outside the CDR3, is DTGVSQNPRHKITKRGQNVTFRCDPISEHNRLYWYRQTLGQGPEFLTYFQNEAQLEKSRLLSDRFSAERPKGSFSTLEIQRTEQGDSAMYLCASSPSASGGETQYFGPGTRLLVL.

This clone was seen only once. The chain couples TRBV19 to TRBJ2-3, with TRBD1 as a possible D gene (5 bases). V was shortened by 3 bases and J by 0 bases, with 13 bases between the two germline ends. Germline values: CDR1 LNHDA, CDR2 SQIVND (reference sequence). This CDR3 spans 16 amino acids. CDR3 sequence: CASSMVAAGSTDTQYF. CDR3 DNA: TGTGCCAGTAGTATGGTCGCGGCAGGGAGCACAGATACGCAGTATTTT.

The chain employs TRBV5-1 and TRBJ2-3, with a possible D match to TRBD2 (5 bases). Germline loops: CDR1 SGHRS, CDR2 YFSETQ. V dropped 2 bases and J dropped 5 bases, with 9 bases sitting between them. This CDR3 comprises 13 residues. The CDR3 sequence is CASSFQRRDTQYF. Written as DNA, the CDR3 is TGCGCCAGCAGCTTTCAGCGGAGAGATACGCAGTATTTT.

The V gene is TRBV2, the J gene TRBJ2-7, with D perhaps TRBD2 (5 bases). This CDR3 has 13 amino acids. The germline V gene has CDR1 SNHLY and CDR2 FYNNEI. V lost 7 bases and J 2 bases, leaving 12 bases between the germline ends. This CDR3 reads CASTFSVTYEQYF. CDR3 DNA sequence: TGTGCCAGCACTTTTAGCGTGACCTACGAGCAGTACTTC.

The chain combines TRBV28 with TRBJ1-2; 8 nucleotides match TRBD1. The CDR3 is 17 amino acids. After removal of 5 bases from V and 3 bases from J, the junction contained 14 bases not matched to a gene. CDR1 and CDR2 from the germline V gene are MDHEN and SYDVKM. In DNA form, the CDR3 reads TGTGCCAGCAGTCAAATCCTCGGGACAGGCAAAGACTATGGCTACACCTTC. It yields the protein CASSQILGTGKDYGYTF.

The chain is built from TRBV5-1 and TRBJ2-4; TRBD1 aligns across 9 bases. The V gene's germline CDR1 is SGHRS and CDR2 YFSETQ. The V gene end was trimmed by 4 bases and the J gene end by 8 bases; junction bases not matched to a gene: 7. This CDR3 is built from 14 residues. Written as DNA, the CDR3 is TGCGCCAGCAGCGTGGGACAGGGTGGGGACATTCAGTACTTC. Its protein product is CASSVGQGGDIQYF.

The chain links TRBV7-9 to TRBJ1-5; D gene unclear. Deletions cut 1 base from V and 3 bases from J, with 13 bases between. The CDR3 totals 16 residues. CDR1 is SEHNR, CDR2 FQNEAQ, per germline (reference sequence). CDR3 sequence: CASSLGSGQANQPQHF. CDR3 in DNA: TGTGCCAGCAGCTTAGGATCTGGGCAGGCCAATCAGCCCCAGCATTTT.

The chain is built from TRBV29-1 and TRBJ1-2; the D gene is possibly TRBD1 (6 bases). This CDR3 is 13 amino acids long. From germline, CDR1 is SQVTM and CDR2 ANQGSEA. Trimming stripped 3 bases from V and 0 bases from J, with 8 bases between. DNA of the CDR3: TGCAGCGTTGAGGGGGCGCCTAACTATGGCTACACCTTC. Residues: CSVEGAPNYGYTF.

The chain recombines TRBV11-1 with TRBJ2-7; no reliable D call. This CDR3 has 12 residues. V lost 5 bases and J lost 3, with 8 bases in between. CDR1 is SGHAT, CDR2 FQDESV, per germline (reference sequence). The CDR3 region is CASSRDFYEQYF. In DNA form, the CDR3 reads TGTGCCAGCAGCCGTGACTTCTACGAGCAGTACTTC.

The chain is built from TRBV6-5 and TRBJ2-7, with 9 positions matching TRBD1. The germline gives CDR1 MNHEY, CDR2 SVGAGI. The CDR3 runs to 16 residues. The V segment lost 0 bases and the J segment 6 bases; nucleotides outside the gene matches: 9. As DNA, the CDR3 is TGTGCCAGCAGTTACTCGATGACAGGGGGGTCAGGCGAGCAGTACTTC. Residues: CASSYSMTGGSGEQYF.

The chain couples TRBV18 to TRBJ1-3; D is uncertain. The CDR3 is made up of 13 amino acids. The germline V gene encodes CDR1 KGHSH and CDR2 LQKENI. The V end was cut by 2 bases, the J end by 7 bases, with 9 bases between. This CDR3 is CASSPGLTNTIYF. CDR3 DNA: TGTGCCAGCTCACCAGGACTGACTAACACCATATATTTT.

The J gene is TRBJ1-3, the V gene TRBV6-6; a weak D match, TRBD1 (6 bases). V was cut by 6 bases and J by 4 bases, with 13 bases left in between. The CDR3 runs 14 residues. Germline CDR1 MNHNY, CDR2 SVGAGI (reference sequence). The DNA of the CDR3 is TGTGCCAGCAGCCCACTTGGACAGGGAAACACCATATATTTT. Its translation: CASSPLGQGNTIYF.